The rows below give T cell receptor beta chains drawn from one sample of a study of OX40 agonist ivuxolimab in advanced cancers. TCRdb's copy holds only in-frame clones and misses some; the assay was immunoSEQ multiplex PCR. The repertoire holds 72,000 or so clones, about 86% seen once, with approximately 0.92% in the top ten. This sample comprised CD4+ or CD8+ T cells sorted from blood, obtained in a trial of the OX40 agonist ivuxolimab. These receptors all stem from an adult with an advanced solid tumor such as melanoma, head and neck, liver or kidney cancer. CDR3s include the opening cysteine and the closing phenylalanine or tryptophan. Fields, in order: CDR3 protein, J gene, V gene.

cdr3_aa: CASSLSLYGYTF
j_call: TRBJ1-2
v_call: TRBV28

cdr3_aa: CASSPTGTSGYNEQFF
j_call: TRBJ2-1
v_call: TRBV7-3

cdr3_aa: CASIIPGQGFGYTF
j_call: TRBJ1-2
v_call: TRBV28

cdr3_aa: CASSLAGGAIMNTEAFF
j_call: TRBJ1-1
v_call: TRBV5-4

cdr3_aa: CASSHIAGAGYTF
j_call: TRBJ1-2
v_call: TRBV4-3

cdr3_aa: CSVAGLPSGNTIYF
j_call: TRBJ1-3
v_call: TRBV29-1

cdr3_aa: CASSQGGGTNTEAFF
j_call: TRBJ1-1
v_call: TRBV4-2

cdr3_aa: CASREGTGAALGNQPQHF
j_call: TRBJ1-5
v_call: TRBV2

cdr3_aa: CASSQQLRGYTF
j_call: TRBJ1-2
v_call: TRBV9

cdr3_aa: CAISESRDTQYF
j_call: TRBJ2-3
v_call: TRBV10-3

cdr3_aa: CASSTRAGATDTQYF
j_call: TRBJ2-3
v_call: TRBV9

cdr3_aa: CASLLDANTGELFF
j_call: TRBJ2-2
v_call: TRBV2

cdr3_aa: CASSPVGESYGYTF
j_call: TRBJ1-2
v_call: TRBV19

cdr3_aa: CASSLERGSETQYF
j_call: TRBJ2-5
v_call: TRBV5-4

cdr3_aa: CASSKLGRVASERGDEQFF
j_call: TRBJ2-1
v_call: TRBV21-1

cdr3_aa: CASSPGLAGGVDTQYF
j_call: TRBJ2-3
v_call: TRBV7-2

cdr3_aa: CASSQEVSYGYTF
j_call: TRBJ1-2
v_call: TRBV14

cdr3_aa: CASTRRNQPQHF
j_call: TRBJ1-5
v_call: TRBV28

cdr3_aa: CASSLEGRHYEQYF
j_call: TRBJ2-7
v_call: TRBV5-1

cdr3_aa: CASSAEDEPTAFFSPLHF
j_call: TRBJ1-6
v_call: TRBV9

cdr3_aa: CASSQKSQGASYGYTF
j_call: TRBJ1-2
v_call: TRBV4-3

cdr3_aa: CSVDRLGATGELFF
j_call: TRBJ2-2
v_call: TRBV29-1

cdr3_aa: CASTLGHTEAFF
j_call: TRBJ1-1
v_call: TRBV28

cdr3_aa: CASSLGRPGQRNSPLHF
j_call: TRBJ1-6
v_call: TRBV7-9

cdr3_aa: CASSITGLAGEGGAQYF
j_call: TRBJ2-3
v_call: TRBV7-2

cdr3_aa: CASSLEGDTGELFF
j_call: TRBJ2-2
v_call: TRBV7-6

cdr3_aa: CASSFGQYQETQYF
j_call: TRBJ2-5
v_call: TRBV7-9